Listed here is a single T cell receptor (beta chain). This study enrolled people aged about 18 to 100 from approximately 24 US geographic areas. The sample is drawn from a study of blood T cell repertoires in COVID-19. Turning to the study itself: Spain, Italy and the United States supplied samples that represented acute and convalescent COVID-19.

Profiled with immunoSEQ multiplex PCR; TCRdb holds only in-frame clones, not every one. The sample has 110,000 to 150,000 clones, 85% seen once; the top ten hold less than 7%. This receptor was identified in a woman between 35 and 50 years old who had recovered from COVID-19. The source material was PBMCs or T cells enriched from blood (not recorded which).

CDR3 nucleotides: TGTGCCAGCAGTGACGGGACTAGCGGGAGCGAGCAGTACTTC. This encodes CASSDGTSGSEQYF. This sequence joins TRBV6-4 and TRBJ2-7; 14 positions match TRBD2. CDR3 length equals 14 residues. Germline CDR1 MRHNA, CDR2 SNTAGT. V shed 2 bases and J 6 bases; nucleotides not matched to a gene: 0.